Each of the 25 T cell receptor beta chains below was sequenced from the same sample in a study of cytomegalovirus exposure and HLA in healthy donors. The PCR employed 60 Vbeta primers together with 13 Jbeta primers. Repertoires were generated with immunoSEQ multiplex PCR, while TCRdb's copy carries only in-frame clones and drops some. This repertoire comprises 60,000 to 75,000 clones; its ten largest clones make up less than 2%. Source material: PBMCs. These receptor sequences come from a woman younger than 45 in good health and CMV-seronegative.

The chain's CDR3 is CASSLNEGEQFF. The CDR3 DNA sequence: TGTGCCAGCAGCTTAAACGAGGGTGAGCAGTTCTTC. This chain joins TRBV7-2 and TRBJ2-1; tentative D call: TRBD2 (5 bases). Trimming took 2 bases from V and 9 from J, leaving 8 bases between them. CDR1 SGHTA and CDR2 FQGNSA come from the germline V gene. CDR3 length: 12 residues.

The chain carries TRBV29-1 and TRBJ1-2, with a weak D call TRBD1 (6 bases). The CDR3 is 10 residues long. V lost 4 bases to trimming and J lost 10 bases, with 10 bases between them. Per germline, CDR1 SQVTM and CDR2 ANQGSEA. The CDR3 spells CSVAQGPYTF. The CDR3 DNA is TGCAGCGTTGCACAGGGCCCCTACACCTTC. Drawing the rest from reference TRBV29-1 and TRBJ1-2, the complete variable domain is SAVISQKPSRDICQRGTSLTIQCQVDSQVTMMFWYRQQPGQSLTLIATANQGSEATYESGFVIDKFPISRPNLTFSTLTVSNMSPEDSSIYLCSVAQGPYTFGSGTRLTVV.

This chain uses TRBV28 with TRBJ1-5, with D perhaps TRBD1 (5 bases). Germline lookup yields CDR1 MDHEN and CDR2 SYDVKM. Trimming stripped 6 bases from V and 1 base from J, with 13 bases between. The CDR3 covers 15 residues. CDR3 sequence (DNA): TGTGCCAGCAGCACTAGCCAGGGAAGCAATCAGCCCCAGCATTTT. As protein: CASSTSQGSNQPQHF.

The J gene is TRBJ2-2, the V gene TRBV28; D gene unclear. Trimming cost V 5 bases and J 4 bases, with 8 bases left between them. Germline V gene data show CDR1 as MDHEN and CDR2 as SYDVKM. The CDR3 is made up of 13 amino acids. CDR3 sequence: CASSAPGTGELFF. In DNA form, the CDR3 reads TGTGCCAGCAGTGCTCCAGGCACCGGGGAGCTGTTTTTT.

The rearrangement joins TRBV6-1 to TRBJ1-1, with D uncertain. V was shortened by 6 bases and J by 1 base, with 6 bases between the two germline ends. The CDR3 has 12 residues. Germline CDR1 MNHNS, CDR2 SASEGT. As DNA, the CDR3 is TGTGCCAGCAGACACCCGAACACTGAAGCTTTCTTT. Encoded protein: CASRHPNTEAFF.

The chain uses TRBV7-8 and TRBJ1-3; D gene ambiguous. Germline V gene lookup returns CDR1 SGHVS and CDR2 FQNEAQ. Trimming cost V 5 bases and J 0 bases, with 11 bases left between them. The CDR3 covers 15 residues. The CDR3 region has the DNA TGTGCCAGCAGCGGAGGAGCGCGCTCTGGAAACACCATATATTTT. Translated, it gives CASSGGARSGNTIYF.

Here the CDR3 reads CASSSPPSGRNEQYF. CDR3 DNA: TGTGCCAGCAGCTCGCCGCCCAGCGGGAGGAACGAGCAGTACTTC. The genes are TRBV5-6 and TRBJ2-7; 9 bases match TRBD2. V dropped 3 bases and J dropped 5; count of bases not matched to a gene: 9. From germline, CDR1 is SGHDT and CDR2 YYEEEE. This CDR3 comprises 15 residues.

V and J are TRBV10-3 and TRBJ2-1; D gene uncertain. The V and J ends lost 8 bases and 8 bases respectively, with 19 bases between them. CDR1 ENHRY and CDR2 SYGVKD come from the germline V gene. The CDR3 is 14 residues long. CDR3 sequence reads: CAIPARPPDDEQFF. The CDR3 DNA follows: TGTGCCATCCCAGCGAGGCCCCCAGACGATGAGCAGTTCTTC.

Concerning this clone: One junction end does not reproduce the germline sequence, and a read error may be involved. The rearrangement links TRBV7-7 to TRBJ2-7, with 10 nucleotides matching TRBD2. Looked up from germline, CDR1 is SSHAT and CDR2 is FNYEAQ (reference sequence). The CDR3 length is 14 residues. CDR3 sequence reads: CASSPRLAGYEQYF. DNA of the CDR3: TGTGCTAGCAGCCCCAGACTAGCGGGCTACGAGCAGTACTTC.

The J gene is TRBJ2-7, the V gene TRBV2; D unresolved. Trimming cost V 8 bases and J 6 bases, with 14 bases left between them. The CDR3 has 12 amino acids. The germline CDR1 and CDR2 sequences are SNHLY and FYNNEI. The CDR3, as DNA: TGTGCCAGCGATGTTGCGGTCGGCGAGCAGTACTTC. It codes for CASDVAVGEQYF.

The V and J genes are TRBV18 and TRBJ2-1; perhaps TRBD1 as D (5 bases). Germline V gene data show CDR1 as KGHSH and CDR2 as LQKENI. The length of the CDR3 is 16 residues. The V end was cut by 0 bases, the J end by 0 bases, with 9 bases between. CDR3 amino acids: CASSPPDIGSYNEQFF. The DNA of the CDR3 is TGTGCCAGCTCACCACCGGACATAGGCTCCTACAATGAGCAGTTCTTC.

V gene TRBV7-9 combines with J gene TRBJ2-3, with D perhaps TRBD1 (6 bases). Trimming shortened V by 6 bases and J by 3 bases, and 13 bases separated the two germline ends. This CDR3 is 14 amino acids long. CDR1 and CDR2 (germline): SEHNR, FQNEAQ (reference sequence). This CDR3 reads CASSRDTGTDTQYF. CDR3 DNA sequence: TGTGCCAGCAGTAGGGACACAGGTACAGATACGCAGTATTTT. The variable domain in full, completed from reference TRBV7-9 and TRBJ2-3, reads DTGVSQNPRHKITKRGQNVTFRCDPISEHNRLYWYRQTLGQGPEFLTYFQNEAQLEKSRLLSDRFSAERPKGSFSTLEIQRTEQGDSAMYLCASSRDTGTDTQYFGPGTRLTVL.

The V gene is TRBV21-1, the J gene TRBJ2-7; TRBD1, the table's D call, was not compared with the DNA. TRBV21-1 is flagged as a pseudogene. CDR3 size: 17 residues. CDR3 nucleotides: TGTGCCAGCATCCCGAGACCGGGACAGGGGTTCGCCTACGAGCAGTACTTC. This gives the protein CASIPRPGQGFAYEQYF.

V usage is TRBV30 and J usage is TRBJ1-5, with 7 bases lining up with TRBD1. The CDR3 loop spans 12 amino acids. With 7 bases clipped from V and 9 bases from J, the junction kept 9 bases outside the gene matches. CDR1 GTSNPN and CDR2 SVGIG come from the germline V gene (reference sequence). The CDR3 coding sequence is TGTGCCTATACAGGGGTCCAGGGGCCCCAGCATTTT. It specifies CAYTGVQGPQHF.

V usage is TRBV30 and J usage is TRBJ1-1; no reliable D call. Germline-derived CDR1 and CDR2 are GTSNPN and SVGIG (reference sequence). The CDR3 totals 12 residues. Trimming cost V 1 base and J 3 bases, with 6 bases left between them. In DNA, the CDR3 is TGTGCCTGGAGTGAGGAGGACACTGAAGCTTTCTTT. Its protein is CAWSEEDTEAFF.

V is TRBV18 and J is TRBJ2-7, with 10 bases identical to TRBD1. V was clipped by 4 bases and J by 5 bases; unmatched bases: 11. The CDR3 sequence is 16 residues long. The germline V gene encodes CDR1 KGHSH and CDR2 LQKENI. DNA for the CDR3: TGTGCCAGCTCACACACTATTCCGACAGGGGGCCACGAGCAGTACTTC. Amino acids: CASSHTIPTGGHEQYF. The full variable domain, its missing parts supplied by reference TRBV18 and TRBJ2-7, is NAGVMQNPRHLVRRRGQEARLRCSPMKGHSHVYWYRQLPEEGLKFMVYLQKENIIDESGMPKERFSAEFPKEGPSILRIQQVVRGDSAAYFCASSHTIPTGGHEQYFGPGTRLTVT.

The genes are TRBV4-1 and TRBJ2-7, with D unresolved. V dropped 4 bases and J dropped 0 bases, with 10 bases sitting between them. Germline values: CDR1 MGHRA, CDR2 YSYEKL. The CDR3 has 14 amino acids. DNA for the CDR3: TGCGCCAGCAGCCGTCCAAAAGCCTCCTACGAGCAGTACTTC. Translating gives CASSRPKASYEQYF.

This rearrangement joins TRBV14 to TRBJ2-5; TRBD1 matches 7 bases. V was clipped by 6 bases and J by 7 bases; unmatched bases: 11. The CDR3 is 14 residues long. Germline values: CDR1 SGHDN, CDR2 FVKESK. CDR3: CASSQTGAKATQYF. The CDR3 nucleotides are TGTGCCAGCAGTCAAACAGGGGCGAAAGCGACCCAGTACTTC. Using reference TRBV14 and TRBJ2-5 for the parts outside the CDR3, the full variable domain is EAGVTQFPSHSVIEKGQTVTLRCDPISGHDNLYWYRRVMGKEIKFLLHFVKESKQDESGMPNNRFLAERTGGTYSTLKVQPAELEDSGVYFCASSQTGAKATQYFGPGTRLLVL.

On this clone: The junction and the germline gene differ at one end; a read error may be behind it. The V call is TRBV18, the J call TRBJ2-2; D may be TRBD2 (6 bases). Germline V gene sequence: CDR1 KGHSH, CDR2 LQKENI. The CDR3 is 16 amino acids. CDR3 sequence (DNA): TGTGCCAGCGCACCGGGACTTGTTCCCACATCCGGGGAGCTGTTTTTT. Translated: CASAPGLVPTSGELFF. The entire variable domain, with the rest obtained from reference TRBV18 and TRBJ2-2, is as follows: NAGVMQNPRHLVRRRGQEARLRCSPMKGHSHVYWYRQLPEEGLKFMVYLQKENIIDESGMPKERFSAEFPKEGPSILRIQQVVRGDSAAYFCASAPGLVPTSGELFFGEGSRLTVL.

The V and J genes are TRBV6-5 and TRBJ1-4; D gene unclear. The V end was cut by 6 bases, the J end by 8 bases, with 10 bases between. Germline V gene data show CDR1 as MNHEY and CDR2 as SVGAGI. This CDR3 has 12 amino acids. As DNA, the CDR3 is TGTGCCAGCAGATCCCAAGAGGAAAAACTGTTTTTT. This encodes CASRSQEEKLFF.

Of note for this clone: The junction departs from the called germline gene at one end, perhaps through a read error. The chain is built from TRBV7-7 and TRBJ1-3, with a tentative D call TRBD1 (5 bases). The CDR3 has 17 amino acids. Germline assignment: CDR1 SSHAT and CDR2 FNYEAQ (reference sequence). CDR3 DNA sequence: TGTGCTAGCAGCTTACCCCTGACAGATCTATCTAGAAACACCATATATTTT. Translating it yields CASSLPLTDLSRNTIYF.

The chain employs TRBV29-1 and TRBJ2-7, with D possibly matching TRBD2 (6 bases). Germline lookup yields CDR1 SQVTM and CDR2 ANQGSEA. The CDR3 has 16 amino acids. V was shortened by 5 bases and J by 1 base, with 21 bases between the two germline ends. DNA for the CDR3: TGCAGCGTTAACATGCCCCGGGAGTCCCATTCCTACGAGCAGTACTTC. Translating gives CSVNMPRESHSYEQYF.

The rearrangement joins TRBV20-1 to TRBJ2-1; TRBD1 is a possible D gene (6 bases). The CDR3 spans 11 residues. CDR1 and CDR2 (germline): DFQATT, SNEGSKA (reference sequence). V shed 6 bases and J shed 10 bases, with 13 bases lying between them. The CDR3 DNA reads TGCAGTGCATTAAGGGGGAACGAGCAGTTCTTC. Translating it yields CSALRGNEQFF.

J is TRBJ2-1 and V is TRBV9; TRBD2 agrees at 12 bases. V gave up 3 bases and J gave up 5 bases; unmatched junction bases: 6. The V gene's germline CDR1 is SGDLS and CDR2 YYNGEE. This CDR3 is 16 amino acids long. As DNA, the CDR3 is TGTGCCAGCAGCGCCCTAGCGGGGGGGCGTAACAATGAGCAGTTCTTC. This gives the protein CASSALAGGRNNEQFF.

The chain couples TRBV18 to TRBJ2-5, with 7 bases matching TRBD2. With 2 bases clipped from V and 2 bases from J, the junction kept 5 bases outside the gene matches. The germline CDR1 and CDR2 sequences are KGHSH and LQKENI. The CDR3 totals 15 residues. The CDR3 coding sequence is TGTGCCAGCTCACCAGCCCCCGGGAGGCAAGAGACCCAGTACTTC. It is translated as CASSPAPGRQETQYF.